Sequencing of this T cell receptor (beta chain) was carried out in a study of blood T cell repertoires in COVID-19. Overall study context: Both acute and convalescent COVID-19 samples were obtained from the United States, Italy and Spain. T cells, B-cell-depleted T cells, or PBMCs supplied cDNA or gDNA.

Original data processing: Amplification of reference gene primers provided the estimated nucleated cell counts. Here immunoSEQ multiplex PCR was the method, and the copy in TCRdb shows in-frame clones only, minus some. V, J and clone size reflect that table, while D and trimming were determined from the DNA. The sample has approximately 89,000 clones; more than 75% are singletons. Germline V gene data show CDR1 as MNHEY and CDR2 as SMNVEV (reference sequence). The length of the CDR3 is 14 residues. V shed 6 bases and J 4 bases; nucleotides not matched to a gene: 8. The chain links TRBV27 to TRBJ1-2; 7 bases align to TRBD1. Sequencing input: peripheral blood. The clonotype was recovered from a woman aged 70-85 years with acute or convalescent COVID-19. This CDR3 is CASRPGGVGYGYTF. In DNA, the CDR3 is TGTGCCAGCAGGCCAGGGGGAGTGGGCTATGGCTACACCTTC.